These 24 T cell receptor beta chains originate from one sample sequenced in a study of cytomegalovirus exposure and HLA in healthy donors. Researchers ran the PCR with 60 Vbeta and 13 Jbeta primers. Sequencing was performed with immunoSEQ multiplex PCR; in TCRdb, only in-frame clones are kept and a portion is missing. The sample has 90,000 to 140,000 clones; roughly an eighth are singletons. The sample consisted of PBMCs. These receptor sequences come from a man aged 40-49 years in good health and CMV-seropositive.

This clone was picked up a small number of times. The chain employs TRBV2 and TRBJ1-5; D remains ambiguous. Trimming stripped 6 bases from V and 0 bases from J, with 12 bases between. The CDR3 length is 15 residues. Germline V gene sequence: CDR1 SNHLY, CDR2 FYNNEI. The DNA of the CDR3 is TGTGCCAGCAGACAATTCCTTGGTAGCAATCAGCCCCAGCATTTT. Protein: CASRQFLGSNQPQHF. The variable domain in full, completed from reference TRBV2 and TRBJ1-5, reads EPEVTQTPSHQVTQMGQEVILRCVPISNHLYFYWYRQILGQKVEFLVSFYNNEISEKSEIFDDQFSVERPDGSNFTLKIRSTKLEDSAMYFCASRQFLGSNQPQHFGDGTRLSIL.

This clone was counted only a few times. The rearrangement uses TRBV7-3 and TRBJ2-1; TRBD1 agrees at 9 bases. Germline lookup yields CDR1 SGHTA and CDR2 FQGTGA. The CDR3 is 15 residues long. The V segment lost 5 bases and the J segment 2 bases; nucleotides outside the gene matches: 4. The CDR3 DNA sequence: TGTGCCAGCAGCCCTCGACAGGGGGCCTACAATGAGCAGTTCTTC. Its translation is CASSPRQGAYNEQFF.

This chain connects TRBV6-5 to TRBJ2-1; tentatively, D is TRBD2 (6 bases). The CDR3 spans 15 residues. Trimming removed 0 bases at V and 4 bases at J, with 10 bases between. CDR1 is MNHEY and CDR2 is SVGAGI in the germline V gene. CDR3 in amino acids: CASSYSPGLYNEQFF. As DNA, the CDR3 is TGTGCCAGCAGTTACTCCCCGGGACTTTACAATGAGCAGTTCTTC.

This clone was counted between two and nine times. The chain combines TRBV5-8 with TRBJ2-4; possibly TRBD2 for D (6 bases). V was pared by 2 bases and J by 0 bases, with 12 bases between. Germline CDR1 SGHTS, CDR2 YDEGEE. The CDR3 runs to 16 residues. CDR3 region: CASSFEEGLAKNIQYF. The DNA of the CDR3 is TGTGCCAGCAGCTTTGAGGAGGGGCTAGCCAAAAACATTCAGTACTTC. Together with reference TRBV5-8 and TRBJ2-4, the CDR3 gives the full variable domain: EAGVTQSPTHLIKTRGQQATLRCSPISGHTSVYWYQQALGLGLQFLLWYDEGEERNRGNFPPRFSGRQFPNYSSELNVNALELEDSALYLCASSFEEGLAKNIQYFGAGTRLSVL.

This clone has more than one count but fewer than ten. The DNA for the CDR3 is TGTGCCAGAAGCTTGGTGCTAGATAGGGGTACGCAGTATTTT. This sequence encodes CARSLVLDRGTQYF. The chain joins TRBV5-3 to TRBJ2-3; maybe TRBD1 (5 bases). Being an ORF, TRBV5-3 has a function that is uncertain. V gave up 0 bases and J gave up 8 bases, with 13 bases separating them. The CDR3 is made up of 14 amino acids.

The table lists this clone with a few counts. The CDR3 nucleotides are TGCAGCGTTGAGCTGTCAGGGGGCACTGAAGCTTTCTTT. Translated, it gives CSVELSGGTEAFF. The gene calls are TRBV29-1 and TRBJ1-1; 7 nucleotides align to TRBD1. Germline CDR1 is SQVTM and CDR2 is ANQGSEA. The CDR3 is made up of 13 amino acids. The V segment lost 3 bases and the J segment 4 bases; nucleotides outside the gene matches: 5. Full variable domain (missing parts from reference TRBV29-1 and TRBJ1-1): SAVISQKPSRDICQRGTSLTIQCQVDSQVTMMFWYRQQPGQSLTLIATANQGSEATYESGFVIDKFPISRPNLTFSTLTVSNMSPEDSSIYLCSVELSGGTEAFFGQGTRLTVV.

V and J are TRBV7-2 and TRBJ1-2; D is possibly TRBD1 (5 bases). This CDR3 is 15 amino acids long. The germline V and J ends were trimmed by 5 bases and 0 bases, with 13 bases remaining between them. Germline CDR1 SGHTA, CDR2 FQGNSA. The CDR3 DNA reads TGTGCCAGCAGCCCCTTGGGGGGGGCTAACTATGGCTACACCTTC. It encodes CASSPLGGANYGYTF.

This clone has a handful of counts. The gene calls are TRBV29-1 and TRBJ2-1; D is uncertain. CDR3 length: 12 residues. V was shortened by 4 bases and J by 6 bases, with 10 bases between the two germline ends. Germline CDR1 and CDR2: SQVTM and ANQGSEA. The CDR3 loop reads CSVGSTFNEQFF. The CDR3 coding sequence is TGCAGCGTTGGATCTACCTTCAATGAGCAGTTCTTC.

The genes are TRBV6-6 and TRBJ2-7; 9 bases line up with TRBD1. The germline gives CDR1 MNHNY, CDR2 SVGAGI (reference sequence). The V segment lost 2 bases and the J segment 2 bases; nucleotides outside the gene matches: 1. This CDR3 has 14 amino acids. The CDR3 DNA sequence: TGTGCCAGCAGTTACCGGGACAGGGCCTACGAGCAGTACTTC. Translated, it gives CASSYRDRAYEQYF.

The chain joins TRBV5-6 to TRBJ1-3; D is undetermined. CDR1 and CDR2 (germline): SGHDT, YYEEEE. The V end lost 5 bases, the J end lost 2 bases, and 14 bases lay between the germline ends. CDR3 size: 15 residues. CDR3 sequence (DNA): TGTGCCAGCAGTCCTACGGGAGGTACTGGAAACACCATATATTTT. Its protein is CASSPTGGTGNTIYF.

This clone was counted ten times or more. The chain recombines TRBV7-4 with TRBJ1-5; D not resolved. This CDR3 is built from 17 residues. V was shortened by 6 bases and J by 4 bases, with 22 bases between the two germline ends. Germline V lookup: CDR1 SGHVT, CDR2 SQSDAQ. For the CDR3, the DNA is TGTGCCAGCAGGTGGGAGGAGAACACTCCCCGTAATCAGCCCCAGCATTTT. It yields the protein CASRWEENTPRNQPQHF.

The table lists this clone with a few counts. J is TRBJ2-3 and V is TRBV7-6; 10 bases fit TRBD2. Germline assignment: CDR1 SGHVS and CDR2 FNYEAQ. V shed 5 bases and J 7 bases; nucleotides not matched to a gene: 12. This CDR3 is 16 amino acids long. The CDR3 DNA is TGTGCCAGCAGCCTGGAAGCGGGAGGGGGAAAAAATACGCAGTATTTT. It yields the protein CASSLEAGGGKNTQYF.

This chain connects TRBV27 to TRBJ2-2; TRBD2 agrees at 15 bases. Germline-derived CDR1 and CDR2 are MNHEY and SMNVEV (reference sequence). There are 13 residues in the CDR3. After removal of 11 bases from V and 8 bases from J, the junction contained 3 bases not matched to a gene. The chain's CDR3 is CAGGLAGGGELFF. CDR3 DNA sequence: TGTGCCGGGGGACTAGCGGGAGGTGGGGAGCTGTTTTTT.

In its sample, this clone was seen a few times. The rearrangement links TRBV18 to TRBJ1-5; D remains unclear. This CDR3 is built from 14 residues. Germline-derived CDR1 and CDR2 are KGHSH and LQKENI. V lost 1 base to trimming and J lost 3 bases, with 7 bases between them. This CDR3 reads CASSPLASNQPQHF. The CDR3 DNA follows: TGTGCCAGCTCACCACTAGCGTCCAATCAGCCCCAGCATTTT.

This chain uses TRBV6-5 with TRBJ1-1, with D possibly TRBD1 on 6 matching bases. Germline V lookup: CDR1 MNHEY, CDR2 SVGAGI. CDR3 length: 14 residues. Between the trimmed V and J ends, which lost 6 bases and 5 bases, there was a span of 16 bases. This chain's CDR3 is CASRSQGTGTEAFF. The CDR3 bases are TGTGCCAGCAGGTCTCAGGGGACGGGAACTGAAGCTTTCTTT.

The rearrangement joins TRBV21-1 to TRBJ2-1; no check of the table's D call, TRBD2, against the DNA was made. TRBV21-1 corresponds to a pseudogene. CDR3 length: 14 residues. The CDR3 sequence is CASSKGRRIHEQFF. In DNA form, the CDR3 reads TGTGCCAGCAGCAAAGGAAGGAGGATACATGAGCAGTTCTTC.

The chain recombines TRBV5-4 with TRBJ2-6; D not resolved. Looked up from germline, CDR1 is SGHNT and CDR2 is YYREEE (reference sequence). There are 16 residues in the CDR3. Trimming removed 0 bases at V and 0 bases at J, with 7 bases between. The CDR3 DNA reads TGTGCCAGCAGCTTGGACCCAGGCTCTGGGGCCAACGTCCTGACTTTC. Its translation is CASSLDPGSGANVLTF.

This clone has more than one count but fewer than ten. This chain connects TRBV6-6 to TRBJ2-7; 9 nucleotides align to TRBD1. The J segment lost 3 bases and the V segment lost 4 bases, leaving 10 bases of the junction unmatched. CDR1 and CDR2 (germline): MNHNY, SVGAGI (reference sequence). The CDR3 runs 16 residues. CDR3: CASSSSPGQGNYEQYF. The DNA of the CDR3 is TGTGCCAGCAGTTCAAGTCCGGGACAGGGCAACTACGAGCAGTACTTC.

This clone has more than one count but fewer than ten. The chain recombines TRBV5-1 with TRBJ2-1; TRBD2 matches at 12 bases. V was pared by 4 bases and J by 0 bases, with 11 bases of the junction left unmatched. Per germline, CDR1 SGHRS and CDR2 YFSETQ. CDR3 length: 19 amino acids. The CDR3 loop reads CASSPPGLAGEGSYNEQFF. The DNA for the CDR3 is TGCGCCAGCAGCCCGCCGGGACTAGCGGGTGAAGGCTCCTACAATGAGCAGTTCTTC.

This clone has more than one count but fewer than ten. The V gene is TRBV6-5, the J gene TRBJ2-1; a weak D match, TRBD2 (5 bases). The V gene's germline CDR1 is MNHEY and CDR2 SVGAGI. Trimming shortened V by 5 bases and J by 2 bases, and 7 bases separated the two germline ends. The CDR3 is made up of 13 amino acids. The CDR3, as DNA: TGTGCCAGCAGTCCGGGGACCTACAATGAGCAGTTCTTC. Encoded protein: CASSPGTYNEQFF.

The V gene is TRBV6-6, the J gene TRBJ2-5; D is undetermined. This CDR3 is built from 14 residues. V lost 0 bases and J lost 2, with 7 bases in between. The germline gives CDR1 MNHNY, CDR2 SVGAGI (reference sequence). CDR3 DNA sequence: TGTGCCAGCAGTTACTCGACACAACAAGAGACCCAGTACTTC. Amino acids: CASSYSTQQETQYF.

V gene TRBV5-1 combines with J gene TRBJ2-7; the D gene is possibly TRBD1 (5 bases). V was trimmed by 5 bases and J by 0 bases, leaving 9 bases between them. Germline lookup yields CDR1 SGHRS and CDR2 YFSETQ. This CDR3 is 13 amino acids long. CDR3 residues: CASRLDSSYEQYF. CDR3 nucleotide sequence: TGCGCCAGCAGATTAGACAGCTCCTACGAGCAGTACTTC.

This clone has a handful of counts. The chain uses TRBV10-2 and TRBJ2-7, with 10 bases identical to TRBD1. Germline V gene lookup returns CDR1 WSHSY and CDR2 SAAADI. The CDR3 covers 16 residues. J gave up 6 bases and V 0 bases, and 8 bases lay outside the gene matches. DNA of the CDR3: TGCGCCAGCAGTGAGTCGAGGGACAGGGGATCCGGCGAGCAGTACTTC. As protein: CASSESRDRGSGEQYF.

On this clone: The same CDR3 arises from other DNA sequences in this sample as well. This chain uses TRBV5-1 with TRBJ2-5; D is undetermined. The CDR3 has 11 residues. Trimming pared 2 bases from V and 5 bases from J, leaving 4 bases between. The germline gives CDR1 SGHRS, CDR2 YFSETQ. CDR3 protein: CASSLRETQYF. In nucleotides, the CDR3 is TGCGCCAGCAGCTTACGGGAGACCCAGTACTTC.